In this sample, the clone carrying this TCR beta chain turned up once. Its antigen is unknown. Germline is not matched at one junction end, which may reflect a read error. These data belong to a study of blood T cells in healthy people across ages. Study-level results: Unsorted PBMCs ruled out conclusive naive versus antigen-experienced comparison.

Then a second PCR, running about 6 to 11 cycles, was carried out with a sample-barcoded 5' primer and a J-beta primer mix. TCRdb re-called the 5' RACE reads with MiXCR, one entry per CDR3 protein. In the table there are 700,000 to 900,000 distinct CDR3 sequences, 53% of which are singletons. The CDR3 has 15 residues. Germline V lookup: CDR1 DFQATT, CDR2 SNEGSKA (reference sequence). Source material: blood. The J gene is TRBJ2-1, the V gene TRBV20-1; a possible D gene is TRBD2 (5 bases). The sequence derives from a man older than 75 in good health. CDR3 nucleotides: TGCAGTGCTAGAGGCCCCATGGACTCCCACAATGAGCAGTTCTTC. Amino acids: CSARGPMDSHNEQFF.